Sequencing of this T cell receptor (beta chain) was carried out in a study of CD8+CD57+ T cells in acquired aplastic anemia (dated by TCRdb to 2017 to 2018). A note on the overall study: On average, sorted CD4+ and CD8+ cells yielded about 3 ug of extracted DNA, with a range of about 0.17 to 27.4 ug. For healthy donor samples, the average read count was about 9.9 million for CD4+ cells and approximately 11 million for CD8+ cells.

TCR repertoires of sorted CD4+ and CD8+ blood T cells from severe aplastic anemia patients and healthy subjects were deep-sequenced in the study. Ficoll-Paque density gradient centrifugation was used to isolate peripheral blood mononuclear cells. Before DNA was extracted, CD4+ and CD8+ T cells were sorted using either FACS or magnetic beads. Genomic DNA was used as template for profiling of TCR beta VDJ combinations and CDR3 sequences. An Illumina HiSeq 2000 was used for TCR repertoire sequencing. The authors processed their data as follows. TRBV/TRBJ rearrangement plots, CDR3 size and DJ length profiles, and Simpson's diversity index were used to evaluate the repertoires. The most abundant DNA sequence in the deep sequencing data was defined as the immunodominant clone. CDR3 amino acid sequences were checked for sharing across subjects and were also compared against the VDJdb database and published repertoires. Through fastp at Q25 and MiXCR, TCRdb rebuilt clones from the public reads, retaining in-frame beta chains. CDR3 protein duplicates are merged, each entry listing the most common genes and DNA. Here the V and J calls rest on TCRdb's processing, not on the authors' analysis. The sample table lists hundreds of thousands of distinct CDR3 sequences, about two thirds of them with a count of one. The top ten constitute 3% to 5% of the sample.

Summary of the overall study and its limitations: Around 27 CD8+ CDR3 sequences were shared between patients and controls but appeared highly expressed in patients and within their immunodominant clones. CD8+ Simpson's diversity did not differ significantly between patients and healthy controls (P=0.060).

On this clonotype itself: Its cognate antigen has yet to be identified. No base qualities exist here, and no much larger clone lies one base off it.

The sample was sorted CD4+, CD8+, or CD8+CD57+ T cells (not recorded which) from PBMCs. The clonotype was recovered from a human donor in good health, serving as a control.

The CDR3 amino acid sequence is: CASSVEGDRGYNEQYF. The nucleotide sequence is TGTGCCAGCAGCGTAGAAGGGGACAGGGGGTACAATGAGCAGTACTTC. The chain uses TRBV9 and TRBJ2-7, and 11 junctional nucleotides match TRBD1. From cysteine to phenylalanine, the CDR3 is 16 amino acids long. The DNA shown is the 48-base CDR3, in frame from base 1. V loses 0 bases at its end and J loses 7 bases; junction bases beyond the gene matches: 9. The germline V gene yields SGDLS for CDR1 and YYNGEE for CDR2.